A single T cell receptor beta chain is shown here with its context. Its target is unknown. V lost 5 bases to trimming and J lost 1 base; unmatched junction nucleotides: 11. CDR1 is SNHLY and CDR2 is FYNNEI in the germline V gene. The CDR3 consists of 18 residues. The record originates from a study of cytomegalovirus exposure and HLA in healthy donors. The study ran its PCR with 60 Vbeta and 13 Jbeta primers. Sequencing was performed with immunoSEQ multiplex PCR; in TCRdb, only in-frame clones are kept and a portion is missing. The sample gives around 220,000 clones, 60% to 80% of which show up once; less than 2% is in the top ten. General study findings and limits: Later analysis identified several of the most significant clusters that appeared linked to common viral pathogens.

The chain carries TRBV2 and TRBJ2-5, with TRBD2 matching over 12 bases. The source is a woman between 25 and 40 years old in good health and CMV-seronegative. The sequencing sample was made of PBMCs. DNA for the CDR3: TGTGCCAGCAGTTCGAAGGAGGGGGGACTAGCGGGCCAAGAGACCCAGTACTTC. It yields the protein CASSSKEGGLAGQETQYF.